Shown below are 26 T cell receptor beta chains from a single sample sequenced in a study of tumor-infiltrating lymphocytes in primary liver carcinoma (TCRdb year 2017). Blood RNA was extracted from unsorted whole blood using TRIzol reagent, and germline DNA was obtained with the DNeasy Blood & Tissue kit. The reads were generated on an Illumina HiSeq 2500. A constant-region primer and ProtoScript II reverse transcriptase were used to reverse-transcribe TCRbeta-specific cDNA from approximately 450 ng total RNA. Three nested multiplex PCR rounds, following a slightly modified ARM-PCR procedure, were used to build the TCRbeta libraries. Each of the first two PCR rounds ran for roughly 11 cycles and used multiplex TRBV1-TRBV30 forward primers together with a Cbeta reverse primer. TCRdb trimmed the raw reads at Q25, called clones with MiXCR and kept productive beta chains. Merged by CDR3 protein, the rows form single entries marked with the most common genes and DNA. This sample holds 310,000 or so distinct CDR3 sequences; about 50% were observed only once. Approximately 17% of the sample is held by the ten biggest clonotypes.

The sequenced material came from peripheral blood. The source is a woman in her twenties or thirties with primary liver carcinoma and hepatitis B virus infection.

With respect to this clonotype: An end of the junction differs from the germline gene, which may be a read error. The chain employs TRBV11-3 and TRBJ2-1; tentative D call: TRBD1 (5 bases). Germline V gives CDR1 SGHNT, CDR2 YENEEA. The CDR3 spans 19 residues. Here the CDR3 reads CASRLALGVADSSYNEQFF. The CDR3 nucleotides are TGCGCCAGCAGGTTAGCCCTAGGGGTAGCCGATTCCTCCTACAATGAGCAGTTCTTC.

The CDR3 DNA reads as TGTGCCAGCAGTTTACCAGTCTACGAAGAGCAGTTCTTC. This sequence encodes CASSLPVYEEQFF. The chain carries TRBV12-3 or TRBV12-4 and TRBJ2-1; no firm D call. The CDR3 spans 13 residues. V was pared by 2 bases and J by 10 bases, with 12 bases between.

V usage is TRBV7-9 and J usage is TRBJ2-2; 9 nucleotides line up with TRBD1. J gave up 4 bases and V 3 bases, and 3 bases lay outside the gene matches. This CDR3 contains 15 residues. Per the germline V gene, CDR1 is SEHNR and CDR2 is FQNEAQ (reference sequence). As DNA, the CDR3 is TGTGCCAGCAGCTTCGTGACAGGGGGCACCGGGGAGCTGTTTTTT. This encodes CASSFVTGGTGELFF.

As regards this clonotype: A much larger clone lies a single base off, so this may be a read error. The CDR3 protein is CATSGLRDTHSYEQYF. In nucleotides, the CDR3 is TGTGCCACCAGTGGCCTCCGGGACACCCACTCCTACGAGCAGTACTTC. This chain connects TRBV24-1 to TRBJ2-7; D is perhaps TRBD1 (6 bases). This CDR3 contains 16 residues. Germline CDR1 reads KGHDR; CDR2 reads SFDVKD. V lost 5 bases and J lost 0, with 16 bases in between.

The chain uses TRBV5-8 and TRBJ2-6, with D perhaps matching TRBD1 (5 bases). Between the trimmed V and J ends, which lost 1 base and 0 bases, there was a span of 17 bases. The CDR3 length is 19 residues. Germline CDR1 is SGHTS and CDR2 is YDEGEE. CDR3 amino acids: CASSLPRGGAFSGANVLTF. CDR3 DNA sequence: TGTGCCAGCAGCTTGCCAAGGGGCGGCGCCTTCTCTGGGGCCAACGTCCTGACTTTC. Full variable domain (rest looked up from reference TRBV5-8 and TRBJ2-6): EAGVTQSPTHLIKTRGQQATLRCSPISGHTSVYWYQQALGLGLQFLLWYDEGEERNRGNFPPRFSGRQFPNYSSELNVNALELEDSALYLCASSLPRGGAFSGANVLTFGAGSRLTVL.

The chain combines TRBV5-5 with TRBJ1-4; the match to TRBD1 covers 7 bases. The junction had 14 bases not matched to a gene; V was cut back by 7 bases and J by 5 bases. Germline CDR1 is SGHKS and CDR2 is YYEKEE (reference sequence). The CDR3 contains 16 residues. CDR3 loop: CASGFGDREANEKLFF. The CDR3 DNA reads TGTGCCAGCGGATTCGGTGACAGGGAAGCGAATGAAAAACTGTTTTTT.

This clonotype was observed many times. V is TRBV4-3 and J is TRBJ2-1, with 9 bases that match TRBD2. The CDR3 has 18 residues. Unmatched junction bases numbered 15, after V lost 3 bases and J lost 6 bases. Germline-derived CDR1 and CDR2 are LGHNA and YSLEER. CDR3 coding DNA: TGCGCCAGCAGCCAGGCCCCCCTGTCAGCGGGAGGCGGCAATGAGCAGTTCTTC. The encoded protein is CASSQAPLSAGGGNEQFF.

This clonotype was picked up a small number of times. A much larger clone lies a single base off, so this may be a read error. The chain uses TRBV11-3 and TRBJ2-5; possibly TRBD2 for D (6 bases). This CDR3 is 13 amino acids long. The V gene's germline CDR1 is SGHNT and CDR2 YENEEA. The CDR3 sequence is CVSKAEGQETQYF. The CDR3 coding sequence is TGTGTCAGCAAAGCGGAGGGGCAAGAGACCCAGTACTTC.

In regard to this clonotype: The germline gene is not matched at one end of the junction; a read error may be the cause. This sequence joins TRBV12-3 or TRBV12-4 and TRBJ2-2; D might be TRBD2 (5 bases). The CDR3 consists of 12 residues. CDR3 loop: CASSLGTGELVF. CDR3 nucleotide sequence: TGTGCCAGCAGTTTGGGAACCGGGGAGCTGGTTTTT.

This clonotype was counted between two and nine times. The V and J genes are TRBV5-6 and TRBJ2-1, with D possibly TRBD2 on 6 matching bases. The CDR3 length is 13 residues. Trimming took 4 bases from V and 6 from J, leaving 11 bases between them. Germline values: CDR1 SGHDT, CDR2 YYEEEE. The CDR3 spells CASSRGASNEQFF. CDR3 in DNA: TGTGCCAGCAGCCGCGGGGCTAGCAATGAGCAGTTCTTC.

The chain combines TRBV4-2 with TRBJ2-1; tentative D call: TRBD1 (6 bases). Between the trimmed V and J ends, which lost 0 bases and 6 bases, there was a span of 15 bases. CDR3 size: 16 residues. The germline V gene encodes CDR1 LGHNA and CDR2 YNFKEQ. This CDR3 is CASSQDYRAGCNEQFF. Here the CDR3 DNA reads TGTGCCAGCAGCCAAGATTACAGGGCAGGCTGCAATGAGCAGTTCTTC.

Details on this clonotype: This clone may be a read error of a much larger clone one base away. J is TRBJ2-7 and V is TRBV12-3 or TRBV12-4, with unresolved D. CDR3 length: 17 amino acids. The CDR3 reads CACSLGAQWGSSFEQYF. CDR3 sequence (DNA): TGTGCCTGCAGTTTAGGCGCCCAATGGGGAAGCTCGTTCGAGCAGTACTTC.

Many counts were recorded for this clonotype. This chain uses TRBV6-1 with TRBJ2-3; no firm D call. CDR3 size: 11 residues. With 7 bases removed from V and 6 bases from J, the gap between germline ends came to 8 bases. Germline loops: CDR1 MNHNS, CDR2 SASEGT. CDR3 loop: CASNPPDTQYF. In nucleotides, the CDR3 is TGTGCCAGCAATCCCCCTGATACGCAGTATTTT.

The rearrangement uses TRBV11-1 and TRBJ2-7; D is undetermined. The ends were cut back, 1 base at V and 1 base at J, with 17 bases in the middle. The CDR3 runs 17 residues. The germline gives CDR1 SGHAT, CDR2 FQDESV (reference sequence). CDR3 sequence (DNA): TGTGCCAGCAGCTTAGTCCGGATTGGCCCCACATCCTACGAGCAGTACTTC. This sequence encodes CASSLVRIGPTSYEQYF.

This clonotype was recorded once. Since the CDR3 does not end with the conserved phenylalanine or tryptophan, this likely comes from a read error. V is TRBV5-4 and J is TRBJ2-5, with 7 positions matching TRBD2. Germline V gene data show CDR1 as SGHNT and CDR2 as YYREEE (reference sequence). V was pared by 4 bases and J by 4 bases, with 10 bases of the junction left unmatched. The CDR3 contains 15 residues. CDR3 sequence: CASSMNQRGGETQYS. CDR3 DNA sequence: TGTGCCAGCAGCATGAACCAGCGGGGTGGAGAGACCCAGTACTCC.

V and J are TRBV6-1 and TRBJ1-5; TRBD1 aligns across 10 bases. CDR3 length: 18 amino acids. The ends lost 3 bases at V and 1 base at J; junction bases unmatched: 9. Germline assignment: CDR1 MNHNS and CDR2 SASEGT. The DNA of the CDR3 is TGTGCCAGCAGTGATTTTTTGAAGGGACAGGGGAGCAATCAGCCCCAGCATTTT. It yields the protein CASSDFLKGQGSNQPQHF.

With regard to this clonotype: This may stem from a read error, because a much larger clone lies one nucleotide away. The rearrangement links TRBV6-2 or TRBV6-3 to TRBJ1-1; D unresolved. This CDR3 is 14 amino acids long. CDR1 is MNHEY, CDR2 SVGEGT, per germline. In nucleotides, the CDR3 is TGTGCCAGCAGTCCAATTGGACGGAACACTGAAGTTTTCTTT. This codes for CASSPIGRNTEVFF.

Comment on this clonotype: This may be a read error, as it is one base from a much larger clone. The chain links TRBV11-2 to TRBJ2-3, with D unresolved. This CDR3 comprises 15 residues. CDR1 is SGHAT and CDR2 is FQNNGV in the germline V gene. CDR3 in DNA: TGTGCCAGCAGCTTAGTACGGCCGAGCACATATACGCAGTATTTT. The encoded protein is CASSLVRPSTYTQYF.

To note about this clonotype: The conserved final phenylalanine or tryptophan is absent from the CDR3, which likely points to a read error. This rearrangement joins TRBV11-2 to TRBJ2-5, with D perhaps TRBD1 or TRBD2 (5 bases each). The CDR3 is made up of 14 amino acids. Germline V gene lookup returns CDR1 SGHAT and CDR2 FQNNGV. As DNA, the CDR3 is TGTGCCAGCGGCTTGGGACCGGCGTCAGAGACTCAGTACTTA. It yields the protein CASGLGPASETQYL.

A word on this clonotype: The junction does not match germline at one end; this may be a read error. V usage is TRBV28 and J usage is TRBJ2-5; D call uncertain. The CDR3 has 12 residues. The germline CDR1 and CDR2 sequences are MDHEN and SYDVKM. In DNA, the CDR3 is TGTACCAGCAGTCAAAGGCCGGAGACCCAGTACTTC. As protein: CTSSQRPETQYF.

This clonotype was detected ten times or more. The chain couples TRBV6-1 to TRBJ1-2; D unclear. Germline CDR1 MNHNS, CDR2 SASEGT. There are 12 residues in the CDR3. V gave up 3 bases and J gave up 7 bases, with 9 bases separating them. The CDR3 reads CASSDSLIGYTF. The CDR3 region has the DNA TGTGCCAGCAGTGACTCTTTGATTGGCTACACCTTC.

V is TRBV4-1 and J is TRBJ2-3, with D unresolved. The CDR3 has 13 residues. Trimming shortened V by 4 bases and J by 4 bases, and 9 bases separated the two germline ends. The germline V gene has CDR1 MGHRA and CDR2 YSYEKL. The DNA of the CDR3 is TGCGCCAGCAGCCGGGTTCCGGCAGATACGCAGTATTTT. Translation gives CASSRVPADTQYF.

This clonotype is a singleton in its sample. The J gene is TRBJ2-7, the V gene TRBV11-2, with D possibly TRBD2 on 5 matching bases. CDR1 SGHAT and CDR2 FQNNGV come from the germline V gene. With 7 bases removed from V and 3 bases from J, the gap between germline ends came to 16 bases. CDR3 length: 14 amino acids. The CDR3 spells CASNVSLGDYEQYF. CDR3 bases: TGTGCCAGCAATGTCTCGCTGGGAGACTACGAGCAGTACTTC.

The V gene is TRBV6-6, the J gene TRBJ2-3, with D unclear. Germline-derived CDR1 and CDR2 are MNHNY and SVGAGI (reference sequence). The CDR3 is 15 amino acids. V shed 2 bases and J shed 2 bases, with 11 bases lying between them. In DNA form, the CDR3 reads TGTGCCAGCAGTTACGGGAAAGGGAACACAGATACGCAGTATTTT. Its protein is CASSYGKGNTDTQYF.

In regard to this clonotype: A much larger clone differs from this one at a single base, so this may be a read error. This chain links TRBV4-3 with TRBJ1-2, with unresolved D. The CDR3 spans 12 residues. Germline V gene lookup returns CDR1 LGHNA and CDR2 YSLEER. CDR3 nucleotides: TGCGCCAGCAGCCAAGAGGGCTATAGCTACACCTTC. It is translated as CASSQEGYSYTF.

This clonotype has ten or more counts. V usage is TRBV10-3 and J usage is TRBJ2-3, with D perhaps TRBD2 (5 bases). Germline V gene sequence: CDR1 ENHRY, CDR2 SYGVKD. This CDR3 contains 14 residues. V was shortened by 6 bases and J by 2 bases, with 12 bases between the two germline ends. The DNA for the CDR3 is TGTGCCATCAGCCCCACTAGTCCCACAGATACGCAGTATTTT. This gives the protein CAISPTSPTDTQYF.